This T cell receptor (beta chain) was documented in a study of tumor-infiltrating lymphocytes in oesophageal squamous cell carcinoma. TCRdb fed the PCR reads into MiXCR, producing one record per CDR3 protein. The sample records around 20,000 distinct CDR3 sequences, 40% to 50% being singletons. Germline values: CDR1 SGHVS, CDR2 FQNEAQ. This CDR3 is 14 amino acids long. The receptor comes from a male donor with esophageal squamous cell carcinoma. What was sequenced was normal esophageal tissue next to the tumor. The V gene is TRBV7-8, the J gene TRBJ2-7; TRBD2 might be the D (6 bases). The end of the DNA aligns better with TRBJ2-1, so the J call may be wrong. The CDR3: CASSLTGVYNEQFF. The CDR3 DNA is TGTGCCAGCAGCTTAACGGGAGTATACAATGAGCAGTTCTTC.